Listed below are T cell receptor beta chains from one sample, sequenced in a study of monozygotic twins with inflammatory bowel disease. TCRdb reanalyzed the 5' RACE reads and collapses them to one entry per CDR3 protein, without DNA. The specimen's table records approximately 400,000 distinct CDR3 sequences. The sample was blood. The source of these receptors is a human donor with ulcerative colitis or Crohn's disease, or a healthy co-twin of an affected twin (not recorded which). Each CDR3 is given with its conserved first and last residue.

V gene: TRBV7-2; J gene: TRBJ2-7; CDR3 protein: CASSLGLAGVYEQYF
V gene: TRBV12-3/TRBV12-4; J gene: TRBJ2-3; CDR3 protein: CASSLEGSTDTQYF
V gene: TRBV5-6; J gene: TRBJ1-1; CDR3 protein: CASSFAPGPDEAFF
V gene: TRBV5-8; J gene: TRBJ2-7; CDR3 protein: CASSLPATYEQYF
V gene: TRBV3-1; J gene: TRBJ2-7; CDR3 protein: CASTRDSSYEQYF
V gene: TRBV20-1; J gene: TRBJ2-5; CDR3 protein: CSVAPGVGETQYF
V gene: TRBV4-3; J gene: TRBJ2-7; CDR3 protein: CASSQDRRLASYEQYF
V gene: TRBV7-9; J gene: TRBJ1-5; CDR3 protein: CASSFSSGSQPQHF
V gene: TRBV29-1; J gene: TRBJ2-3; CDR3 protein: CSVVVGAGFGADTQYF
V gene: TRBV7-2; J gene: TRBJ1-5; CDR3 protein: CASSFGGPYQPQHF
V gene: TRBV5-1; J gene: TRBJ1-4; CDR3 protein: CASSVDSGNEKLFF
V gene: TRBV24-1; J gene: TRBJ2-7; CDR3 protein: CATLLGGVAGSYEQYF
V gene: TRBV29-1; J gene: TRBJ2-3; CDR3 protein: CSVDVPITPDTQYF
V gene: TRBV12-3/TRBV12-4; J gene: TRBJ2-7; CDR3 protein: CASSWDSAGEQYF
V gene: TRBV5-6; J gene: TRBJ1-1; CDR3 protein: CASSRDRARNTEAFF
V gene: TRBV27; J gene: TRBJ1-1; CDR3 protein: CASSFGGVKTEAFF
V gene: TRBV12-3/TRBV12-4; J gene: TRBJ2-5; CDR3 protein: CASSIGQSVKTQYF
V gene: TRBV5-1; J gene: TRBJ2-7; CDR3 protein: CASSIGDSEQYF
V gene: TRBV28; J gene: TRBJ1-5; CDR3 protein: CASSPDNQPQHF
V gene: TRBV29-1; J gene: TRBJ1-1; CDR3 protein: CSVEAARDTEAFF
V gene: TRBV5-1; J gene: TRBJ2-2; CDR3 protein: CASSLGRTGGNTGELFF
V gene: TRBV7-9; J gene: TRBJ1-2; CDR3 protein: CASSLVEGMSYGYTF
V gene: TRBV7-9; J gene: TRBJ2-3; CDR3 protein: CASSAPGLAANRQYF
V gene: TRBV29-1; J gene: TRBJ2-7; CDR3 protein: CSVVAGAIYEQYF
V gene: TRBV29-1; J gene: TRBJ2-3; CDR3 protein: CSVDPGPDTQYF
V gene: TRBV12-3/TRBV12-4; J gene: TRBJ1-5; CDR3 protein: CASSLAPPGYSNQPQHF
V gene: TRBV12-3/TRBV12-4; J gene: TRBJ2-3; CDR3 protein: CASTNGRRSDTQYF
V gene: TRBV6-5; J gene: TRBJ2-2; CDR3 protein: CASSYGGTANTGELFF
V gene: TRBV12-3/TRBV12-4; J gene: TRBJ2-7; CDR3 protein: CASSDSPGSSYEQYF
V gene: TRBV20-1; J gene: TRBJ2-7; CDR3 protein: CSARGDRGTYEQYF
V gene: TRBV4-3; J gene: TRBJ1-6; CDR3 protein: CASSQAPTLTDYNSPLHF
V gene: TRBV4-1; J gene: TRBJ1-5; CDR3 protein: CASSQEAPWGNQPQHF
V gene: TRBV3-1; J gene: TRBJ2-6; CDR3 protein: CASSQDTYPRGSGANVLTF